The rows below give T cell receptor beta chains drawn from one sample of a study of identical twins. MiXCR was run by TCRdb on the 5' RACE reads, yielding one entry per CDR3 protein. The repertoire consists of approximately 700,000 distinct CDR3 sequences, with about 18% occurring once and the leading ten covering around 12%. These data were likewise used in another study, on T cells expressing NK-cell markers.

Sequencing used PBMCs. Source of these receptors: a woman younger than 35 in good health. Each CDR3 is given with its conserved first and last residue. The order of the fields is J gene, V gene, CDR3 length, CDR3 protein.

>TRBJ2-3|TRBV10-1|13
CASSERVPDTQYF
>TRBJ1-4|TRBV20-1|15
CSARSDTGQGGKLFF
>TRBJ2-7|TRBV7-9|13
CASSGRGKYEQYF
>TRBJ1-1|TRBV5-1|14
CASSSSRGGTEAFF
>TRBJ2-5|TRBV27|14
CASSFPGRAETQYF
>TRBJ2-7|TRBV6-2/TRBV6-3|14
CASRLTDYTYEQYF
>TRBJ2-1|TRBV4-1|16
CASSQEGRLSLFEQFF
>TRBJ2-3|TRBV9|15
CASSVEGPRTDTQYF
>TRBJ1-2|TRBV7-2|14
CASSPERPVWGYTF
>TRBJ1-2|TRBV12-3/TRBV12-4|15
CASSLGTAVAYGYTF